The clone carrying this T cell receptor beta chain showed up just once. In the original workflow: How many nucleated cells were present was estimated from reference gene primer amplification. The assay was immunoSEQ multiplex PCR, and TCRdb's table has in-frame clones only and misses some. Clonal size and the V and J genes are those of that table, whereas D and trimming came from the DNA. Among around 140,000 clones listed, 70% to 90% were seen once. This entry belongs to a study of blood T cell repertoires in COVID-19. The sequencing sample was made of peripheral blood. The TCR sequence derives from a man in his 70s with active COVID-19.

The CDR3 nucleotides read TGCGCCAGCAGCTTGACTAGCGGGGCGGGTGGCCAGTACTTC. It codes for CASSLTSGAGGQYF. The V gene is TRBV5-1, the J gene TRBJ2-5; the match to TRBD2 covers 10 bases. The germline V gene has CDR1 SGHRS and CDR2 YFSETQ. Trimming removed 1 base from V and 10 bases from J; junction bases left unmatched: 7. The CDR3 runs 14 residues.